These 6 T cell receptor beta chains were sequenced from one sample in a study of cytomegalovirus exposure and HLA in healthy donors. Here immunoSEQ multiplex PCR was the method, and the copy in TCRdb shows in-frame clones only, minus some. The sample has about 170,000 clones, roughly 96% seen once. The sequencing input was PBMCs. These receptors were obtained from a young woman in good health and CMV-seronegative.

The chain is built from TRBV29-1 and TRBJ2-3; 8 bases map to TRBD1. V shed 7 bases, J shed 2 bases, and the junction held 8 bases outside the gene matches. Germline V gene data show CDR1 as SQVTM and CDR2 as ANQGSEA. This CDR3 comprises 14 residues. CDR3 sequence reads: CSAKPGQVTDTQYF. CDR3 nucleotide sequence: TGCAGCGCTAAACCGGGACAGGTCACAGATACGCAGTATTTT.

This chain links TRBV2 with TRBJ2-3; tentatively, D is TRBD2 (7 bases). This CDR3 spans 14 amino acids. V was shortened by 7 bases and J by 4 bases, with 15 bases between the two germline ends. Germline V gives CDR1 SNHLY, CDR2 FYNNEI. The CDR3: CASNRGGEADTQYF. As DNA, the CDR3 is TGTGCCAGCAATAGAGGGGGGGAGGCAGATACGCAGTATTTT.

CDR3 protein: CASSLFQGAQNTEAFF. The CDR3 coding sequence is TGTGCCAGCAGTTTATTTCAAGGGGCTCAGAACACTGAAGCTTTCTTT. The gene calls are TRBV27 and TRBJ1-1; a possible D gene is TRBD1 (5 bases). Germline assignment: CDR1 MNHEY and CDR2 SMNVEV (reference sequence). V was cut by 1 base and J by 1 base, with 13 bases left in between. The CDR3 totals 16 residues.

V is TRBV7-8 and J is TRBJ2-7; 9 nucleotides match TRBD2. The length of the CDR3 is 16 residues. The germline CDR1 and CDR2 sequences are SGHVS and FQNEAQ. The ends lost 0 bases at V and 7 bases at J; junction bases unmatched: 10. The CDR3 DNA follows: TGTGCCAGCAGCTTAGCGAGGCTAGCGGGGTGGGGAGAGCAGTACTTC. Protein sequence: CASSLARLAGWGEQYF.

The J gene is TRBJ2-1, the V gene TRBV6-1, with unresolved D. CDR3 length: 12 amino acids. CDR1 MNHNS and CDR2 SASEGT come from the germline V gene. V gave up 5 bases and J gave up 8 bases, with 10 bases separating them. CDR3 amino acids: CASSLNRDEQFF. CDR3 bases: TGTGCCAGCAGTTTAAACCGCGATGAGCAGTTCTTC.

The chain uses TRBV4-1 and TRBJ1-3; D is undetermined. This CDR3 region has 16 residues. Germline CDR1 MGHRA, CDR2 YSYEKL. Trimming cost V 1 base and J 4 bases, with 14 bases left between them. Here the CDR3 DNA reads TGCGCCAGCAGCCAAGGGGAGGAGGGCTTGGGAAACACCATATATTTT. Encoded protein: CASSQGEEGLGNTIYF.